This TCR beta chain came from a study of CD8 T cells in Susac syndrome. Overall study context: At the time of blood draw, patients with Susac syndrome were therapy-naive, receiving corticosteroids, or receiving intravenous immunoglobulin alone.

Trimming took 0 bases from V and 3 from J, leaving 11 bases between them. The CDR3 has 15 amino acids. Germline values: CDR1 PRHDT, CDR2 FYEKMQ (reference sequence). Notes on the study in general: Clonal CD8+ expansion in Susac was highest in TEMRA cells and active patients.

With regard to this clonotype: The antigen is not known.

It was with random hexamers that roughly 0.5 to 1 ug RNA was reverse transcribed. TCRdb independently ran MiXCR on the immunoSEQ multiplex PCR reads; one entry per CDR3 protein. The sample has 95,000 to 150,000 distinct CDR3 sequences; just under 95% are singletons. Sequencing of TCR beta covered CD8+ and CD4+ T cells obtained from blood. TEMRA cells were enriched by FACS, and CD4+ and CD8+ T cells were negatively isolated. The rearrangement links TRBV13 to TRBJ2-5, with TRBD2 as a possible D gene (6 bases). The receptor's source is a human donor with Susac syndrome. Sequencing was carried out using CD8+ T cells from PBMCs. CDR3 in DNA: TGTGCCAGCAGCTTAGGCACCGGGGGTGAAGAGACCCAGTACTTC. This sequence encodes CASSLGTGGEETQYF.